This T cell receptor (beta chain) was retrieved from a study of CD8+CD57+ T cells in acquired aplastic anemia. This clonotype was seen a handful of times. The template for TCR beta VDJ and CDR3 sequence profiling was genomic DNA. TCRdb redid the calling of the reads with MiXCR, one entry per CDR3 protein. The table shows 80,000 to 100,000 distinct CDR3 sequences, with 65% to 70% occurring only once. For sequencing, patients were chosen who had shown expansion of CD8+CD57+ cells by flow cytometry. The sequenced material came from sorted CD4+, CD8+, or CD8+CD57+ T cells (not recorded which) from PBMCs. The TCR originated in a human donor with aplastic anemia.

CDR3 sequence reads: CAISETRTGTDTQYF. As DNA, the CDR3 is TGTGCCATCAGTGAGACCCGGACAGGAACAGATACGCAGTATTTT. The V call is TRBV10-3, the J call TRBJ2-3; 7 bases are shared with TRBD1. V shed 2 bases and J 3 bases; nucleotides not matched to a gene: 5. Germline V gene sequence: CDR1 ENHRY, CDR2 SYGVKD. This CDR3 is 15 amino acids long.